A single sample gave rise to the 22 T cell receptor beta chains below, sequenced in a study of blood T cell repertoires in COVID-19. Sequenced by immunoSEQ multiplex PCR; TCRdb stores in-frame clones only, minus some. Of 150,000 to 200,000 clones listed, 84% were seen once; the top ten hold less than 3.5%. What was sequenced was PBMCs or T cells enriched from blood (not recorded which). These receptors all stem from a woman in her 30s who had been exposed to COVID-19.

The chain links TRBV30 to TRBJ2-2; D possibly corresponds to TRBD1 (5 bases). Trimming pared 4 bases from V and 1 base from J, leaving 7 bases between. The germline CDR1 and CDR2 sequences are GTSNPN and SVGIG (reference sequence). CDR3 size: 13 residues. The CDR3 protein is CAWTGMNTGELFF. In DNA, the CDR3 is TGTGCCTGGACAGGGATGAACACCGGGGAGCTGTTTTTT.

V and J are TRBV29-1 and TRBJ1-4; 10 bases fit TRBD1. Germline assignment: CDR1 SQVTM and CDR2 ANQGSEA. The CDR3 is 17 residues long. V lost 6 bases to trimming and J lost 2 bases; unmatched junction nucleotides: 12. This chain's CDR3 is CSVANWTGGITNEKLFF. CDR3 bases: TGCAGCGTCGCGAATTGGACAGGGGGGATCACTAATGAAAAACTGTTTTTT. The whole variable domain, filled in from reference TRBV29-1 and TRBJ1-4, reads SAVISQKPSRDICQRGTSLTIQCQVDSQVTMMFWYRQQPGQSLTLIATANQGSEATYESGFVIDKFPISRPNLTFSTLTVSNMSPEDSSIYLCSVANWTGGITNEKLFFGSGTQLSVL.

The CDR3 DNA follows: TGTGCCAGCAGCCAAGTGGGCCTAGCGGGGGGGCAAGAGACCCAGTACTTC. This codes for CASSQVGLAGGQETQYF. The chain carries TRBV3-1 (or the pseudogene TRBV3-2) and TRBJ2-5; 12 bases map to TRBD2. Germline CDR1 is LGHDT and CDR2 is YNNKEL (reference sequence). The CDR3 loop spans 17 amino acids. Trimming took 1 base from V and 2 from J; bases not matched to a gene: 5.

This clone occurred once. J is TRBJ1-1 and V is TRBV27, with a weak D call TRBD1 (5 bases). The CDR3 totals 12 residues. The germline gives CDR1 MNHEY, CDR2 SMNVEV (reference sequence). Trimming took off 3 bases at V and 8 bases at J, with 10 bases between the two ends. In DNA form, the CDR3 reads TGTGCCAGCAGTTTTCGGAGGGGCGAAGCTTTCTTT. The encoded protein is CASSFRRGEAFF.

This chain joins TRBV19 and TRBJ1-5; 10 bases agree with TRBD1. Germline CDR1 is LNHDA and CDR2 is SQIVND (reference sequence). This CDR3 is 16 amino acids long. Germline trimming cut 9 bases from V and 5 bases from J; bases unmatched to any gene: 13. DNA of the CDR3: TGTGCCAGAGGGGCGGACACCGGGACAGGGGATCAGCCCCAGCATTTT. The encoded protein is CARGADTGTGDQPQHF.

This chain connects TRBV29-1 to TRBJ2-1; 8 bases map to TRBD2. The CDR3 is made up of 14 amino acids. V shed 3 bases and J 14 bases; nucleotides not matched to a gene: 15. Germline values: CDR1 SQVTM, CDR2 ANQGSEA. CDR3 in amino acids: CSVESRGGPTVEFF. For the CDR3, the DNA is TGCAGCGTTGAGTCCCGCGGGGGGCCTACTGTGGAGTTCTTC.

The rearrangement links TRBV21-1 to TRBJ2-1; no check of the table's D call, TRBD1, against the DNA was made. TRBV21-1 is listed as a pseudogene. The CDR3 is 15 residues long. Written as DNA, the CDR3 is TGTGCCAGCAGCAAAAAGAGAGACATGTACAGAGAGCAGTTCTTC. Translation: CASSKKRDMYREQFF.

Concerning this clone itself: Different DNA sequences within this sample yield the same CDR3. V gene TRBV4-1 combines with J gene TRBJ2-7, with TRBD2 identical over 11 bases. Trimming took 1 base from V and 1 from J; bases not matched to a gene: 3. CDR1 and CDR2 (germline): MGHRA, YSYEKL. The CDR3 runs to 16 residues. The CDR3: CASSQVLAGGSYEQYF. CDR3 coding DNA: TGCGCCAGCAGCCAAGTCTTAGCGGGGGGGTCCTACGAGCAGTACTTC.

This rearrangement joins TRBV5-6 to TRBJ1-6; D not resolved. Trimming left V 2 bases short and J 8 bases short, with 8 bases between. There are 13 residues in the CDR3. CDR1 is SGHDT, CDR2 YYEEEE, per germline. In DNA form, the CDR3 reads TGTGCCAGCAGCTTACCGAGGGATTCACCCCTCCACTTT. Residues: CASSLPRDSPLHF.

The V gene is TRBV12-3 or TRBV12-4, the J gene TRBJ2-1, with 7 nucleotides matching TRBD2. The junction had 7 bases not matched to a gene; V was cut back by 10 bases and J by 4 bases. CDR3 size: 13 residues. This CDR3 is CATKGGAYNEQFF. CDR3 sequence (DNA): TGTGCCACCAAGGGAGGGGCTTACAATGAGCAGTTCTTC.

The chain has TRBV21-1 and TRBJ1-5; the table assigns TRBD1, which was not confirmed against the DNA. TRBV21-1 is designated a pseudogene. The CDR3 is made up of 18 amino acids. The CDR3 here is CASSKDNSRGQGNQPQHF. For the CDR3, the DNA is TGTGCCAGCAGCAAAGATAACAGCAGGGGGCAAGGTAATCAGCCCCAGCATTTT.

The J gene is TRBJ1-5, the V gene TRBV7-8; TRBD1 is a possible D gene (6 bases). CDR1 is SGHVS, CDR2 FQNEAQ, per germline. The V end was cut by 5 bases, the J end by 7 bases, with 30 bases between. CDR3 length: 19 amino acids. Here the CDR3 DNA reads TGTGCCAGCAGCCACCAGCGGCAGGGGCTGAACTACGGGCTCCAGCCCCAGCATTTT. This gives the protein CASSHQRQGLNYGLQPQHF.

In DNA, the CDR3 is TGTGCCAGCAGTGTAGGGAGCATCGTTAATGAAAAACTGTTTTTT. Protein sequence: CASSVGSIVNEKLFF. This chain links TRBV2 with TRBJ1-4; D is undetermined. The CDR3 loop spans 15 amino acids. Germline loops: CDR1 SNHLY, CDR2 FYNNEI. The V end was cut by 4 bases, the J end by 4 bases, with 13 bases between.

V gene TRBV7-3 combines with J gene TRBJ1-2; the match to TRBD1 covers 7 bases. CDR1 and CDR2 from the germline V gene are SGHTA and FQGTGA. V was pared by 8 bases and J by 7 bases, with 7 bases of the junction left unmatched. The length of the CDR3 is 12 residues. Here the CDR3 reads CASSSGGGGYTF. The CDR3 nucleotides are TGTGCCAGCTCATCAGGGGGAGGTGGCTACACCTTC.

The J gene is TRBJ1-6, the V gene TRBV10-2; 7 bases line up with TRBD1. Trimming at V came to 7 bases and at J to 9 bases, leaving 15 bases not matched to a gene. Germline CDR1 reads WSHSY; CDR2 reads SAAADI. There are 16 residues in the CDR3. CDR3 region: CASTERGRGSGSPLHF. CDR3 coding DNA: TGCGCCAGCACCGAAAGAGGCAGGGGGTCTGGTTCACCCCTCCACTTT.

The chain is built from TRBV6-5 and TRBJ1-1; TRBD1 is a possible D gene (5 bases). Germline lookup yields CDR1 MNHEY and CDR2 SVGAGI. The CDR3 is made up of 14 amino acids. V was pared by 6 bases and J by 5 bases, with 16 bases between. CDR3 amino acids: CASRLEGRVTEAFF. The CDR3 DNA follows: TGTGCCAGCAGGCTGGAGGGGAGGGTTACTGAAGCTTTCTTT.

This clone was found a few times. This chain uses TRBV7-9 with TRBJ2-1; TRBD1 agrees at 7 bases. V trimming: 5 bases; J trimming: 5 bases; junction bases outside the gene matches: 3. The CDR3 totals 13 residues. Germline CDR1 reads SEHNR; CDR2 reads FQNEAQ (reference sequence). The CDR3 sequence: CASSPDRNNEQFF. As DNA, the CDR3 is TGTGCCAGCAGCCCGGACAGGAACAATGAGCAGTTCTTC.

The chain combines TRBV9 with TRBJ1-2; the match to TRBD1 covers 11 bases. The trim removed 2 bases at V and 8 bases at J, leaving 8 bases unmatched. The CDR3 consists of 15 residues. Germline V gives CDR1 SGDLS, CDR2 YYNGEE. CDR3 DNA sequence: TGTGCCAGCAGCGTGCTTCCCGGGACAGGGGGAGGCTACACCTTC. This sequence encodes CASSVLPGTGGGYTF.

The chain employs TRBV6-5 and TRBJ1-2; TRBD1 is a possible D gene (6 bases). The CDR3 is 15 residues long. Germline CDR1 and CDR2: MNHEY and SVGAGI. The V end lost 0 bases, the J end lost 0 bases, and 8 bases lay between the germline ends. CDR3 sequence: CASSYSNRANYGYTF. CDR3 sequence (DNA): TGTGCCAGCAGTTACTCGAACAGGGCTAACTATGGCTACACCTTC.

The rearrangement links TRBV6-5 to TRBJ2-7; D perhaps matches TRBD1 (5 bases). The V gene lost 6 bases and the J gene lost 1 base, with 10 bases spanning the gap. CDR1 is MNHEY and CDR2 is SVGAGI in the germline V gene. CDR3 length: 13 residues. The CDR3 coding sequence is TGTGCCAGCAGCCGACAGAGTTCCTACGAGCAGTACTTC. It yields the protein CASSRQSSYEQYF.

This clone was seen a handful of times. CDR3 in amino acids: CATTRTGLHTF. The CDR3 nucleotides read TGTGCCACTACCAGAACAGGGCTCCACACCTTC. The chain joins TRBV6-5 to TRBJ1-2; possible D gene TRBD1, 6 bases. The V end was cut by 10 bases, the J end by 12 bases, with 18 bases between. Germline CDR1 is MNHEY and CDR2 is SVGAGI. The CDR3 length is 11 residues.

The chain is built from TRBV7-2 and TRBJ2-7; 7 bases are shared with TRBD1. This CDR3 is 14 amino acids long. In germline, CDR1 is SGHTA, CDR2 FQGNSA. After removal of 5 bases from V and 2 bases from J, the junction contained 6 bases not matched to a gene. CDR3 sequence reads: CASSHRQGPYEQYF. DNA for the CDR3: TGTGCCAGCAGCCATCGACAGGGCCCCTACGAGCAGTACTTC.